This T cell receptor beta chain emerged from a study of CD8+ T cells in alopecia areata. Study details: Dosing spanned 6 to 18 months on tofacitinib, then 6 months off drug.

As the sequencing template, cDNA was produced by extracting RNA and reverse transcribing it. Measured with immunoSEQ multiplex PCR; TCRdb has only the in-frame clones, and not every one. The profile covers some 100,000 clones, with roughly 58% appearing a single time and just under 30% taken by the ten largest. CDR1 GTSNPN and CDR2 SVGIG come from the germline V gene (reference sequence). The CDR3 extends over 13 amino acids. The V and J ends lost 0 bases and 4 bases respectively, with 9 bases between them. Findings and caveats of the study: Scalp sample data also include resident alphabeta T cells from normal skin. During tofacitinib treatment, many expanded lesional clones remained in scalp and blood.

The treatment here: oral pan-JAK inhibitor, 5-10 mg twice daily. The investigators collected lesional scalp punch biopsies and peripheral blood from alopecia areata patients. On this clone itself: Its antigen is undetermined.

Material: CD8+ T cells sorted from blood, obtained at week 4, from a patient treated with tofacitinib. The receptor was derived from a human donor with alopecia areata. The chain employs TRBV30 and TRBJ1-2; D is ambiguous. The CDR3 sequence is CAWSVTSAYGYTF. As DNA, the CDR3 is TGTGCCTGGAGTGTAACCAGCGCCTATGGCTACACCTTC.